A selection of T cell receptor beta chains follows, all from one sample in a study of T cell responses to AZD1222 COVID-19 vaccine. Clones were sequenced by immunoSEQ multiplex PCR, and TCRdb holds only the in-frame ones, with some missing. The sample has 120,000 to 150,000 clones; roughly 90% are singletons. This sample comprised peripheral blood, obtained on day 0 of AZD1222 vaccination. These receptors all stem from an adult in good health. Each CDR3 is given with its conserved first and last residue. Each record gives: V gene, D gene, CDR3 length, J gene, clone size, CDR3 DNA, CDR3 protein. The D gene is left open where the match is weak. A clone size is listed for some rows: how often the clone was seen (once, few, many), or a class if it is expanded.

v_gene: TRBV7-2; d_gene: .; len: 15; j_gene: TRBJ2-1; abundance: .; CDR3nt: TGTGCCAGCAGCCTCCACCGGGACAATTACAATGAGCAGTTCTTC; CDR3aa: CASSLHRDNYNEQFF
v_gene: TRBV30; d_gene: TRBD2; len: 18; j_gene: TRBJ2-7; abundance: .; CDR3nt: TGTGCCTGGAGTGTCGGACTCTTTTTGACTAGCATTCCCTACGAGCAGTACTTC; CDR3aa: CAWSVGLFLTSIPYEQYF
v_gene: TRBV20-1; d_gene: .; len: 11; j_gene: TRBJ2-3; abundance: .; CDR3nt: TGCAGTGCCCTACTTATAAATACGCAGTATTTT; CDR3aa: CSALLINTQYF
v_gene: TRBV11-2; d_gene: TRBD1; len: 16; j_gene: TRBJ1-5; abundance: .; CDR3nt: TGTGCCAGCAGCTTAGGGCAGGGGGCAGGAAATCAGCCCCAGCATTTT; CDR3aa: CASSLGQGAGNQPQHF
v_gene: TRBV7-9; d_gene: .; len: 14; j_gene: TRBJ1-2; abundance: once; CDR3nt: TGTGCCAGCAGCTCCCCGGGACCAGGCCCTCGCTACACCTTC; CDR3aa: CASSSPGPGPRYTF
v_gene: TRBV2; d_gene: .; len: 15; j_gene: TRBJ1-1; abundance: few; CDR3nt: TGTGCCAGGGTTGAAACAGGCCGGCGGGACACTGAAGCTTTCTTT; CDR3aa: CARVETGRRDTEAFF
v_gene: TRBV6-2/TRBV6-3; d_gene: .; len: 13; j_gene: TRBJ2-5; abundance: .; CDR3nt: TGTGCCAGCAGTCCGCGGAGTTCGGGGGCCCAGTACTTC; CDR3aa: CASSPRSSGAQYF
v_gene: TRBV29-1; d_gene: .; len: 13; j_gene: TRBJ1-2; abundance: .; CDR3nt: TGCAGCTCGGAGGTGGAAGAGGACTATGGCTACACCTTC; CDR3aa: CSSEVEEDYGYTF
v_gene: TRBV15; d_gene: TRBD2; len: 17; j_gene: TRBJ2-1; abundance: once; CDR3nt: TGTGCCACCAGCAGAGATATTTTGGCGGGAGATTGGGATGAGCAGTTCTTC; CDR3aa: CATSRDILAGDWDEQFF
v_gene: TRBV9; d_gene: .; len: 15; j_gene: TRBJ2-1; abundance: .; CDR3nt: TGTGCCAGCAGCCCAAGACTCACCTCCTACAATGAGCAGTTCTTC; CDR3aa: CASSPRLTSYNEQFF
v_gene: TRBV27; d_gene: .; len: 14; j_gene: TRBJ1-2; abundance: .; CDR3nt: TGTGCCAGCAGGTCATTCCTCGGGGGCTATGGCTACACCTTC; CDR3aa: CASRSFLGGYGYTF
v_gene: TRBV11-3; d_gene: .; len: 18; j_gene: TRBJ1-5; abundance: .; CDR3nt: TGTGCCAGCATCGTACCCCTTTGCGAGACGGTAAAGAATCAGCCCCAGCATTTT; CDR3aa: CASIVPLCETVKNQPQHF
v_gene: TRBV7-9; d_gene: .; len: 15; j_gene: TRBJ1-2; abundance: .; CDR3nt: TGTGCCAGCAGCTTCGGGGGACGGTATCGACGTGGCTACACCTTC; CDR3aa: CASSFGGRYRRGYTF
v_gene: TRBV5-4; d_gene: TRBD1; len: 16; j_gene: TRBJ1-3; abundance: .; CDR3nt: TGTGCCAGCAGCGTGGAGGGACAGGGGGCGCGGGACACCATATATTTT; CDR3aa: CASSVEGQGARDTIYF
v_gene: TRBV5-4; d_gene: TRBD2; len: 15; j_gene: TRBJ2-7; abundance: once; CDR3nt: TGTGCCAGCAGCAATGCCCCTAGCGGGGACTACGAGCAGTACTTC; CDR3aa: CASSNAPSGDYEQYF
v_gene: TRBV12-3/TRBV12-4; d_gene: .; len: 12; j_gene: TRBJ2-7; abundance: .; CDR3nt: TGTGCCAGCAGACAGACCTTTTACGAGCAGTACTTC; CDR3aa: CASRQTFYEQYF
v_gene: TRBV28; d_gene: TRBD1; len: 14; j_gene: TRBJ2-3; abundance: .; CDR3nt: TGTGCCAGCAGTACGACAGGGGGACCAGATACGCAGTATTTT; CDR3aa: CASSTTGGPDTQYF
v_gene: TRBV13; d_gene: TRBD2; len: 15; j_gene: TRBJ2-2; abundance: .; CDR3nt: TGTGCCAGCAGCTTACTAGCGGCGAACACCGGGGAGCTGTTTTTT; CDR3aa: CASSLLAANTGELFF
v_gene: TRBV9; d_gene: TRBD2; len: 17; j_gene: TRBJ2-3; abundance: .; CDR3nt: TGTGCCAGCAGCGTAGGCCTAGCGGGAGGTGGCACAGATACGCAGTATTTT; CDR3aa: CASSVGLAGGGTDTQYF
v_gene: TRBV7-3; d_gene: TRBD1; len: 19; j_gene: TRBJ2-5; abundance: .; CDR3nt: TGTGCCAGCAGCCCCGCGACCTCTTTTGACAGGGAGCAATGGGAGACCCAGTACTTC; CDR3aa: CASSPATSFDREQWETQYF
v_gene: TRBV6-5; d_gene: .; len: 12; j_gene: TRBJ1-1; abundance: .; CDR3nt: TGTGCCAGCAGTTACAAGGGGACTGAAGCTTTCTTT; CDR3aa: CASSYKGTEAFF
v_gene: TRBV5-6; d_gene: .; len: 13; j_gene: TRBJ1-2; abundance: .; CDR3nt: TGTGCCGCCACCTATGACGGGAACTATGGCTACACCTTC; CDR3aa: CAATYDGNYGYTF
v_gene: TRBV11-2; d_gene: .; len: 14; j_gene: TRBJ1-3; abundance: .; CDR3nt: TGTGCCAGCAGTCCGGGGTTTGCTGGAAACACCATATATTTT; CDR3aa: CASSPGFAGNTIYF
v_gene: TRBV30; d_gene: .; len: 13; j_gene: TRBJ2-7; abundance: .; CDR3nt: TGTGCCTGGGCTAGTGGGAGTCTAGGCGAGCAGTACTTC; CDR3aa: CAWASGSLGEQYF
v_gene: TRBV10-2; d_gene: TRBD2; len: 14; j_gene: TRBJ2-3; abundance: .; CDR3nt: TGCGCCAGCTTCGAGGCGGGAGACCCCCATACGCAGTATTTT; CDR3aa: CASFEAGDPHTQYF
v_gene: TRBV4-3; d_gene: TRBD1; len: 16; j_gene: TRBJ1-2; abundance: .; CDR3nt: TGCGCCAGCAGCCAAGCCCGTGTGGCAGGGGGCTTTGGCTACACCTTC; CDR3aa: CASSQARVAGGFGYTF
v_gene: TRBV6-5; d_gene: .; len: 14; j_gene: TRBJ2-7; abundance: .; CDR3nt: TGTGCCAGCAGGGCAAGTGTTAACGACTACGAGCAGTACTTC; CDR3aa: CASRASVNDYEQYF
v_gene: TRBV5-1; d_gene: .; len: 14; j_gene: TRBJ1-1; abundance: .; CDR3nt: TGCGCCAGCAACACAGGCGGACAGAACACTGAAGCTTTCTTT; CDR3aa: CASNTGGQNTEAFF
v_gene: TRBV9; d_gene: .; len: 12; j_gene: TRBJ2-1; abundance: .; CDR3nt: TGTGCCAGCAGCATTAGGGGGAATGAGCAGTTCTTC; CDR3aa: CASSIRGNEQFF
v_gene: TRBV6-2/TRBV6-3; d_gene: .; len: 15; j_gene: TRBJ1-5; abundance: .; CDR3nt: TGTGCCAGCAGTTACTCCCAAGGGGGCAATCAGCCCCAGCATTTT; CDR3aa: CASSYSQGGNQPQHF
v_gene: TRBV19; d_gene: .; len: 10; j_gene: TRBJ1-5; abundance: .; CDR3nt: TGTGCCAGTAGCTTTCAGCCCCAGCATTTT; CDR3aa: CASSFQPQHF
v_gene: TRBV27; d_gene: .; len: 14; j_gene: TRBJ2-5; abundance: .; CDR3nt: TGTGCCAGCAGTTTAGTAGGGTCTGGAGAGACCCAGTACTTC; CDR3aa: CASSLVGSGETQYF
v_gene: TRBV5-1; d_gene: TRBD1; len: 13; j_gene: TRBJ2-1; abundance: once; CDR3nt: TGCGCCAGCAGCTGGACTGACAGGGGAGAGCAGTTCTTC; CDR3aa: CASSWTDRGEQFF
v_gene: TRBV6-5; d_gene: .; len: 13; j_gene: TRBJ1-1; abundance: .; CDR3nt: TGTGCCAGCAGGAACCTGGAGGACACTGAAGCTTTCTTT; CDR3aa: CASRNLEDTEAFF
v_gene: TRBV6-1; d_gene: .; len: 15; j_gene: TRBJ1-1; abundance: .; CDR3nt: TGTGCCAGCAGTGATTACGGCTATATGAACACTGAAGCTTTCTTT; CDR3aa: CASSDYGYMNTEAFF
v_gene: TRBV6-2/TRBV6-3; d_gene: .; len: 15; j_gene: TRBJ1-2; abundance: .; CDR3nt: TGTGCCAGCAGTTACTCAGGGATGGGTAACTATGGCTACACCTTC; CDR3aa: CASSYSGMGNYGYTF
v_gene: TRBV7-9; d_gene: TRBD1; len: 18; j_gene: TRBJ1-4; abundance: .; CDR3nt: TGTGCCAGCACCACCACCCTTGCGACAGGGGGGGGAGGGGAAAAACTGTTTTTT; CDR3aa: CASTTTLATGGGGEKLFF
v_gene: TRBV19; d_gene: .; len: 15; j_gene: TRBJ1-2; abundance: .; CDR3nt: TGTGCCAGTAGTGTGGGTCGCCCAGAAGACAAGGGCTACACCTTC; CDR3aa: CASSVGRPEDKGYTF
v_gene: TRBV4-1; d_gene: TRBD1; len: 15; j_gene: TRBJ2-7; abundance: .; CDR3nt: TGCGCCAGCAGCCAAGGCGACAGGGGGTCCTACGAGCAGTACTTC; CDR3aa: CASSQGDRGSYEQYF
v_gene: TRBV6-5; d_gene: .; len: 12; j_gene: TRBJ2-1; abundance: .; CDR3nt: TGTGCCAGCAGTTACGGGACACATGAGCAGTTCTTC; CDR3aa: CASSYGTHEQFF
v_gene: TRBV10-3; d_gene: .; len: 17; j_gene: TRBJ2-6; abundance: .; CDR3nt: TGTGCCATCAGCGGGGCCCTTTCGAGCTCTGGGGCCAACGTCCTGACTTTC; CDR3aa: CAISGALSSSGANVLTF
v_gene: TRBV5-1; d_gene: .; len: 15; j_gene: TRBJ2-2; abundance: .; CDR3nt: TGCGCCAGCAGACTAGCCGGGGCCGGAAGGAAGGAGCTGTTTTTT; CDR3aa: CASRLAGAGRKELFF